Listed below are T cell receptor beta chains from one sample, sequenced in a study of blood T cell repertoires in COVID-19. Using immunoSEQ multiplex PCR, the repertoire was profiled, and TCRdb retains in-frame clones only, with some absent. The sample yields a few hundred thousand clones, around nine tenths seen once. Material for sequencing was peripheral blood. The receptors stem from a woman aged 40 to 50 who had recovered from COVID-19. Each CDR3 is given with its conserved first and last residue. D genes are given only for firm matches. Only part of the rows carry a size: once, few, many, or a class if the clone is expanded.

j_call cdr3_length v_call clone_size d_call cdr3_nt cdr3_aa
TRBJ1-4 12 TRBV29-1 NA NA TGCAGCGTTGGTTGGGAGGGCGAAAAACTGTTTTTT CSVGWEGEKLFF
TRBJ2-1 14 TRBV21-1 NA NA TGTGCCACCACCGGGGGTTACTCCTACAATGAGCAGTTCTTC CATTGGYSYNEQFF
TRBJ2-1 14 TRBV21-1 NA NA TGTGCCAGCAGCAAGGGCAGGTTCGGCAATGAGCAGTTCTTC CASSKGRFGNEQFF
TRBJ1-1 12 TRBV3-1/TRBV3-2 NA NA TGTGCCAGCAGCCAAGGGGGGAGGGAAGCTTTCTTT CASSQGGREAFF
TRBJ2-7 16 TRBV15 few TRBD2 TGTGCCACCAGCAGAGAGGGGGGGACCCTACCCGACGAGCAGTACTTC CATSREGGTLPDEQYF
TRBJ2-1 14 TRBV12-2 NA NA TGTGCAAGTCGCTTAGCGGGGAGACGCAATGAGCAGTTCTTC CASRLAGRRNEQFF
TRBJ1-1 14 TRBV11-2 NA TRBD1 TGTGCCAGCAGCCCCTGGACAGGGAACGCTGAAGCTTTCTTT CASSPWTGNAEAFF
TRBJ2-5 14 TRBV7-8 once NA TGTGCCAGCAGCCCCGGGGGGCGACCAGAGACCCAGTACTTC CASSPGGRPETQYF
TRBJ2-3 16 TRBV2 once NA TGTGCCAGCACCCCCCAGTGGGGCCTAGGAACAGATACGCAGTATTTT CASTPQWGLGTDTQYF
TRBJ1-5 15 TRBV28 few TRBD1 TGTGCCAGCAGAGCAAACAGGGGGGGAAATCAGCCCCAGCATTTT CASRANRGGNQPQHF
TRBJ2-2 14 TRBV24-1 NA NA TGTGCCACCAGTGAGAGACTAACCACCGGGGAGCTGTTTTTT CATSERLTTGELFF
TRBJ2-3 14 TRBV23-1 NA NA TGCGCCACCCGAGGGGGAGCGCGCACAGATACGCAGTATTTT CATRGGARTDTQYF
TRBJ2-5 14 TRBV6-5 NA NA TGTGCCAGCAGTTACTCGCCTAACCAAGAGACCCAGTACTTC CASSYSPNQETQYF
TRBJ2-2 13 TRBV5-1 NA NA TGCGCCAGCAGCCCAGGCCCCACCGGGGAGCTGTTTTTT CASSPGPTGELFF
TRBJ2-7 15 TRBV7-9 once TRBD2 TGTGCCAGCACCCGGGGGGGCGCCGCCTTTTCCGAGCAGTACTTC CASTRGGAAFSEQYF
TRBJ2-6 16 TRBV10-3 NA NA TGTGCCATCAGTGAGGGCGGGGCTTTTGGGGCCAACGTCCTGACTTTC CAISEGGAFGANVLTF
TRBJ1-2 11 TRBV20-1 NA NA TGCAGTGCTAGAATCGTCCGGGGCTACACCTTC CSARIVRGYTF
TRBJ1-2 14 TRBV24-1 NA TRBD1 TGTGCCACCAGGGGACAGGGGGAGTTCTATGGCTACACCTTC CATRGQGEFYGYTF
TRBJ2-1 11 TRBV18 NA NA TGTGCCAGCTCACCAGGGCGTGAGCAGTTCTTC CASSPGREQFF
TRBJ2-3 14 TRBV6-5 NA TRBD2 TGTGCCAGCAGTTATAGGCTAGCGGAGGATACGCAGTATTTT CASSYRLAEDTQYF
TRBJ2-3 14 TRBV3-1/TRBV3-2 NA TRBD2 TGTGCCAGCAGCCCGACTAGCGGGTTTGATACGCAGTATTTT CASSPTSGFDTQYF
TRBJ1-6 17 TRBV27 NA NA TGTGCCAGCAGTTCCTACGGGGGGCGCTCCTATAATTCACCCCTCCACTTT CASSSYGGRSYNSPLHF
TRBJ2-3 14 TRBV7-9 NA TRBD2 TGTGCCAGCAGCACCGGACTAGCCCCAGATACGCAGTATTTT CASSTGLAPDTQYF
TRBJ2-2 15 TRBV18 NA NA TGTGCCAGCTCACCAGCCCAGACTCACACCGGGGAGCTGTTTTTT CASSPAQTHTGELFF
TRBJ2-7 14 TRBV3-1/TRBV3-2 NA TRBD2 TGTGCCAGCAGCTACAGCGGGAGGACGGACGAGCAGTACTTC CASSYSGRTDEQYF
TRBJ2-7 15 TRBV24-1 NA TRBD1 TGTGCCACCAGTGGTCCCGGGACAGCCTCCTACGAGCAGTACTTC CATSGPGTASYEQYF
TRBJ1-2 14 TRBV29-1 NA NA TGCAGCGTTGTGCGGGGAGGGACTAACTATGGCTACACCTTC CSVVRGGTNYGYTF
TRBJ2-3 13 TRBV4-1 NA NA TGCGCCAGCAGCCAACCCGGAGTTGATACGCAGTATTTT CASSQPGVDTQYF
TRBJ2-1 14 TRBV11-3 NA NA TGTGCCAGCAGCTTAGGTGGGCCCTACAATGAGCAGTTCTTC CASSLGGPYNEQFF
TRBJ2-3 16 TRBV28 NA TRBD2 TGTGCCAGCAGCCCCAGCGGGAGGGCCGGCCCAGATACGCAGTATTTT CASSPSGRAGPDTQYF
TRBJ2-7 13 TRBV5-1 few NA TGCGCCAGCAGCTTGGAGTCAGTTTACGAGCAGTACTTC CASSLESVYEQYF
TRBJ2-2 15 TRBV27 NA NA TGTGCCAGCAGTTTTATCTGGAGGAACACCGGGGAGCTGTTTTTT CASSFIWRNTGELFF
TRBJ2-2 20 TRBV6-4 NA TRBD2 TGTGCCAGCAGCCCTCCGCCCCTCTCTAGCGGGAGTGTGTCCGCCGGGGAGCTGTTTTTT CASSPPPLSSGSVSAGELFF
TRBJ1-1 15 TRBV13 once TRBD1 TGTGCCAGCAGCCCTCCCGGGACAGGGATGTCTGAAGCTTTCTTT CASSPPGTGMSEAFF
TRBJ1-5 16 TRBV3-1/TRBV3-2 NA NA TGTGCCAGCAGCCAACAGGGAGGGGGTAGCAATCAGCCCCAGCATTTT CASSQQGGGSNQPQHF
TRBJ1-1 13 TRBV30 NA NA TGTGCCTGGAGCCTACGGAGGGAAACTGAAGCTTTCTTT CAWSLRRETEAFF
TRBJ1-4 15 TRBV6-6 NA NA TGTGCCAGCAGTTACTCGAGGCAGGGCGCTGAAAAACTGTTTTTT CASSYSRQGAEKLFF
TRBJ2-7 14 TRBV19 NA NA TGTGCCACCACCTCTAGGGGGAGCTCCTACGAGCAGTACTTC CATTSRGSSYEQYF
TRBJ2-7 16 TRBV5-6 NA TRBD1 TGTGCCAGCAGTCCCGGGACAGGGGACCCCTTTGACGAGCAGTACTTC CASSPGTGDPFDEQYF
TRBJ2-3 12 TRBV29-1 few NA TGCAGCGTCCTCCTGGGGGGAGATACGCAGTATTTT CSVLLGGDTQYF
TRBJ2-1 17 TRBV4-1 NA TRBD2 TGCGCCAGCAGCCAAGATAACGGGAGGGCCGGAAAAAATGAGCAGTTCTTC CASSQDNGRAGKNEQFF
TRBJ2-1 14 TRBV4-1 NA NA TGCGCCAGCAGCCCGGACTCGGCCTACAATGAGCAGTTCTTC CASSPDSAYNEQFF